The clone carrying this T cell receptor (beta chain) was recorded a few times. The entry originates in a study of T cell changes during pregnancy in multiple sclerosis. V lost 6 bases to trimming and J lost 6 bases, with 18 bases between them. The germline V gene encodes CDR1 SGHAT and CDR2 FQNNGV. The CDR3 runs to 14 residues. TCRdb's copy holds only in-frame clones and misses some; the assay was immunoSEQ multiplex PCR. In the table there are 58,000 or so clones, about 92% of which are singletons. This chain joins TRBV11-2 and TRBJ2-7; the D gene is possibly TRBD2 (5 bases). The sequence was obtained from a female donor with multiple sclerosis, enrolled in a pregnancy study. This sample comprised peripheral blood, obtained in the first trimester of pregnancy. The CDR3 reads CASRREGLSSEQYF. CDR3 nucleotide sequence: TGTGCCAGCAGGAGGGAAGGGTTGAGTTCCGAGCAGTACTTC.